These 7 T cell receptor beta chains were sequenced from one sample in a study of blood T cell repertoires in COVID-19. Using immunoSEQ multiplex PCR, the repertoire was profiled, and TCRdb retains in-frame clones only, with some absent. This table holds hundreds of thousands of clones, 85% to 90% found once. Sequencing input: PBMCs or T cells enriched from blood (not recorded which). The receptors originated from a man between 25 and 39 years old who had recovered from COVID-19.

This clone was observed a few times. The CDR3 coding sequence is TGTGCCACCAGTGATTTGACTAGCGGGAGACAGTTCTTC. This gives the protein CATSDLTSGRQFF. The V gene is TRBV24-1, the J gene TRBJ2-1; 11 bases align to TRBD2. The J segment lost 13 bases and the V segment lost 0 bases, leaving 1 base of the junction unmatched. The CDR3 loop spans 13 amino acids. Germline V gene data show CDR1 as KGHDR and CDR2 as SFDVKD.

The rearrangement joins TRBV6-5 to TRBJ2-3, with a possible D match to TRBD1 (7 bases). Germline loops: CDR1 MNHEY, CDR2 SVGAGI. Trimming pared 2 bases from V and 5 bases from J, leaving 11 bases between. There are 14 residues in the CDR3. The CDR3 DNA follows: TGTGCCAGCAGTTACCCAGGGGGGATAGATACGCAGTATTTT. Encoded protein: CASSYPGGIDTQYF.

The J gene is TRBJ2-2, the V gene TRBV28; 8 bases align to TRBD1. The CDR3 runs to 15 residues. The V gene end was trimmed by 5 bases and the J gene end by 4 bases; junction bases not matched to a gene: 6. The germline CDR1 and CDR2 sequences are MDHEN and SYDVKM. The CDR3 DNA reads TGTGCCAGCAGTACGATAGACAGGGGCACCGGGGAGCTGTTTTTT. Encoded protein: CASSTIDRGTGELFF.

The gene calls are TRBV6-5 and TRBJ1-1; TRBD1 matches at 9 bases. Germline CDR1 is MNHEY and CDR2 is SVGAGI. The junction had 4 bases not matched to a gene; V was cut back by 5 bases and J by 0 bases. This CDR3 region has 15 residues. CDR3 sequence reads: CASSRGQGVNTEAFF. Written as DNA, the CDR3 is TGTGCCAGCAGTCGGGGACAGGGAGTGAACACTGAAGCTTTCTTT.

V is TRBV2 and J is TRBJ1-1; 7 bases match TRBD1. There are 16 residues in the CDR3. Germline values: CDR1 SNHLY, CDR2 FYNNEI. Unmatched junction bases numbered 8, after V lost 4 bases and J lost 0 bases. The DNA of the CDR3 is TGTGCCAGCAGTGCACAGGGGATGTTGGTGAACACTGAAGCTTTCTTT. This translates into CASSAQGMLVNTEAFF.

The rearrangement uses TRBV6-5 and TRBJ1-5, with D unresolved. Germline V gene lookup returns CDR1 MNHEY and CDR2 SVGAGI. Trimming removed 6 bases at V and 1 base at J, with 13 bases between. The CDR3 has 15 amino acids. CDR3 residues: CASSLSEGSNQPQHF. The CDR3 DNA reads TGTGCCAGCAGCTTATCTGAGGGAAGCAATCAGCCCCAGCATTTT.

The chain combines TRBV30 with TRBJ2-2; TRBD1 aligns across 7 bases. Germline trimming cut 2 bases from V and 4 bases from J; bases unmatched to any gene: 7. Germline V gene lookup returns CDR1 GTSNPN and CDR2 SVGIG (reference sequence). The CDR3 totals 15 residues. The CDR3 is CAWSMGTGVTGELFF. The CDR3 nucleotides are TGTGCCTGGAGTATGGGAACAGGGGTCACCGGGGAGCTGTTTTTT.